Shown below are 8 T cell receptor beta chains from a single sample sequenced in a study of cytomegalovirus exposure and HLA in healthy donors. 13 Jbeta primers and 60 Vbeta primers were used for the PCR. TCRdb's table, derived via immunoSEQ multiplex PCR, lists solely in-frame clones and lacks some. The sample records over 120,000 clones, around 72% being singletons. Material: PBMCs. The receptors come from a man between 18 and 29 years old in good health and CMV-seropositive.

In this sample, this clone turned up a few times. The genes are TRBV7-9 and TRBJ2-3; 8 bases agree with TRBD2. The trim removed 2 bases at V and 5 bases at J, leaving 9 bases unmatched. Per germline, CDR1 SEHNR and CDR2 FQNEAQ (reference sequence). CDR3 size: 16 residues. The CDR3 sequence: CASSLKGGGHIDTQYF. Here the CDR3 DNA reads TGTGCCAGCAGCTTAAAAGGCGGGGGGCACATAGATACGCAGTATTTT.

The rearrangement joins TRBV4-1 to TRBJ1-1; 7 bases map to TRBD1. V dropped 1 base and J dropped 3; count of bases not matched to a gene: 11. Per the germline V gene, CDR1 is MGHRA and CDR2 is YSYEKL. The CDR3 is 17 residues long. In DNA, the CDR3 is TGCGCCAGCAGCCAAGCCCAGAGGGGGCAATTTCACACTGAAGCTTTCTTT. Its protein product is CASSQAQRGQFHTEAFF.

To note about this clone: In the same sample, other DNA sequences code for this CDR3. The chain is built from TRBV7-9 and TRBJ1-1; D is ambiguous. The CDR3 has 13 amino acids. The V gene's germline CDR1 is SEHNR and CDR2 FQNEAQ (reference sequence). Trimming removed 4 bases at V and 3 bases at J, with 9 bases between. CDR3 amino acids: CASSSLPDTEAFF. For the CDR3, the DNA is TGTGCCAGCAGCTCGTTGCCAGACACTGAAGCTTTCTTT.

The V call is TRBV18, the J call TRBJ2-7; TRBD2 agrees at 12 bases. Per the germline V gene, CDR1 is KGHSH and CDR2 is LQKENI. Trimming took 3 bases from V and 4 from J; bases not matched to a gene: 4. The length of the CDR3 is 15 residues. The CDR3 DNA sequence: TGTGCCAGCTCACCGCCTAGCGGGAGGGGTTACGAGCAGTACTTC. Its translation is CASSPPSGRGYEQYF. The full variable domain, rest sourced from reference TRBV18 and TRBJ2-7, is NAGVMQNPRHLVRRRGQEARLRCSPMKGHSHVYWYRQLPEEGLKFMVYLQKENIIDESGMPKERFSAEFPKEGPSILRIQQVVRGDSAAYFCASSPPSGRGYEQYFGPGTRLTVT.

The DNA for the CDR3 is TGCGGGATAGCGGGAAATGAGCAGTTCTTC. The encoded protein is CGIAGNEQFF. This chain uses TRBV29-1 with TRBJ2-1, with TRBD2 matching over 8 bases. Germline V gives CDR1 SQVTM, CDR2 ANQGSEA. This CDR3 is built from 10 residues.

V is TRBV5-1 and J is TRBJ2-7, with 9 bases matching TRBD2. The trim removed 1 base at V and 1 base at J, leaving 15 bases unmatched. The CDR3 spans 19 residues. In germline, CDR1 is SGHRS, CDR2 YFSETQ. CDR3 nucleotide sequence: TGCGCCAGCAGCTTGTCTGGACTTCAGACTAGCGGCGCATCCTACGAGCAGTACTTC. This translates into CASSLSGLQTSGASYEQYF.

This clone showed up just a few times. This chain uses TRBV2 with TRBJ1-6; the match to TRBD1 covers 10 bases. Germline values: CDR1 SNHLY, CDR2 FYNNEI. The CDR3 runs to 15 residues. V trimming: 3 bases; J trimming: 9 bases; junction bases outside the gene matches: 5. CDR3 region: CASSEGQGWVSPLHF. In nucleotides, the CDR3 is TGTGCCAGCAGTGAGGGACAGGGGTGGGTTTCACCCCTCCACTTT.

Note on this clone: The identical CDR3 is also encoded by other nucleotide sequences in the sample. The chain couples TRBV5-1 to TRBJ1-5; no clear D gene. V was pared by 0 bases and J by 2 bases, with 9 bases between. Germline V gives CDR1 SGHRS, CDR2 YFSETQ. CDR3 length: 15 residues. The CDR3 loop reads CASSLAGGGNQPQHF. The CDR3 DNA reads as TGCGCCAGCAGCTTGGCGGGAGGAGGCAATCAGCCCCAGCATTTT.